One and the same sample provided the 27 T cell receptor beta chains below, sequenced in a study of T cells in tuberculosis. Clones were read by immunoSEQ multiplex PCR, and TCRdb kept only the in-frame ones, dropping some. The table includes tens of thousands of clones, 75% to 90% detected once. Sample: PBMCs. The source of these receptors is a donor between 5 and 29 years old with latent tuberculosis or without tuberculosis infection.

V gene TRBV15 combines with J gene TRBJ2-7, with D possibly TRBD1 on 6 matching bases. The CDR3 has 13 residues. V lost 3 bases to trimming and J lost 3 bases, with 9 bases between them. In germline, CDR1 is LNHNV, CDR2 YYDKDF (reference sequence). CDR3 coding DNA: TGTGCCACCAGCAGGGGACAAAACTACGAGCAGTACTTC. Protein sequence: CATSRGQNYEQYF.

The genes are TRBV15 and TRBJ1-2; D gene uncertain. This CDR3 region has 15 residues. V was cut by 0 bases and J by 7 bases, with 15 bases left in between. Germline V gene data show CDR1 as LNHNV and CDR2 as YYDKDF (reference sequence). The CDR3 DNA is TGTGCCACCAGCAGAGATCTCGGGAATTTTGCTGGCTACACCTTC. Translating gives CATSRDLGNFAGYTF.

The chain carries TRBV5-4 and TRBJ2-1; 12 bases match TRBD2. The CDR3 runs to 16 residues. Germline values: CDR1 SGHNT, CDR2 YYREEE (reference sequence). Losses at the gene ends were 4 bases for V and 4 bases for J; bases not matched to a gene: 6. The CDR3 loop reads CASSPTSGGTYNEQFF. Written as DNA, the CDR3 is TGTGCCAGCAGCCCGACTAGCGGGGGTACGTACAATGAGCAGTTCTTC.

The rearrangement uses TRBV5-1 and TRBJ1-6, with 7 bases aligning to TRBD1. CDR3 size: 14 residues. Germline CDR1 SGHRS, CDR2 YFSETQ. Trimming removed 6 bases from V and 6 bases from J; junction bases left unmatched: 6. The CDR3 DNA reads as TGCGCCAGCACCACAGGGGACGGTAATTCACCCCTCCACTTT. This translates into CASTTGDGNSPLHF.

V is TRBV9 and J is TRBJ1-2; perhaps TRBD1 as D (5 bases). From germline, CDR1 is SGDLS and CDR2 YYNGEE. The CDR3 is 16 amino acids. Trimming removed 4 bases at V and 8 bases at J, with 24 bases between. The CDR3 DNA follows: TGTGCCAGCAGCCCTGGAGGGGCAGCTGGGTTTCGCGGCTACACCTTC. Its protein product is CASSPGGAAGFRGYTF.

CDR3 bases: TGTGCCAGCAGCAACCACCCGACAGGGGCCGAAAAACTGTTTTTT. Amino acids: CASSNHPTGAEKLFF. The chain recombines TRBV7-8 with TRBJ1-4; TRBD1 agrees at 8 bases. The CDR3 spans 15 residues. The trim removed 5 bases at V and 8 bases at J, leaving 10 bases unmatched. CDR1 SGHVS and CDR2 FQNEAQ come from the germline V gene.

The chain employs TRBV4-1 and TRBJ2-5; D not resolved. V was trimmed by 0 bases and J by 2 bases, leaving 10 bases between them. CDR3 length: 15 amino acids. The germline V gene has CDR1 MGHRA and CDR2 YSYEKL. CDR3 in DNA: TGCGCCAGCAGCCAAGAAGTGCCCAGACAAGAGACCCAGTACTTC. Protein product: CASSQEVPRQETQYF.

The chain carries TRBV29-1 and TRBJ2-6, with D maybe TRBD2 (6 bases). Trimming took off 7 bases at V and 1 base at J, with 14 bases between the two ends. This CDR3 comprises 15 residues. The V gene's germline CDR1 is SQVTM and CDR2 ANQGSEA. CDR3 bases: TGCAGCGCCTCGGAGGGATTTTCTGGGGCCAACGTCCTGACTTTC. Amino acids: CSASEGFSGANVLTF.

The chain links TRBV29-1 to TRBJ2-1; the D gene is possibly TRBD1 (5 bases). V dropped 5 bases and J dropped 4 bases, with 12 bases sitting between them. The CDR3 totals 13 residues. Germline CDR1 and CDR2: SQVTM and ANQGSEA. The CDR3 bases are TGCAGCGTTCGAGAGACAGCGTACAATGAGCAGTTCTTC. Amino acid sequence: CSVRETAYNEQFF.

This clone was picked up one time. This chain connects TRBV14 to TRBJ1-1; TRBD1 is a possible D gene (5 bases). V lost 5 bases to trimming and J lost 6 bases, with 13 bases between them. CDR1 SGHDN and CDR2 FVKESK come from the germline V gene. This CDR3 spans 13 amino acids. This chain's CDR3 is CASSNYGAAEAFF. The DNA for the CDR3 is TGTGCCAGCAGCAACTATGGGGCGGCTGAAGCTTTCTTT.

The chain links TRBV7-6 to TRBJ1-2, with D possibly matching TRBD1 (5 bases). V lost 4 bases to trimming and J lost 4 bases, with 10 bases between them. The germline CDR1 and CDR2 sequences are SGHVS and FNYEAQ. The CDR3 contains 13 residues. The CDR3 bases are TGTGCCAGCAGCTCGGACACTATCTATGGCTACACCTTC. Its protein product is CASSSDTIYGYTF.

This sequence joins TRBV2 and TRBJ2-3; the match to TRBD2 covers 7 bases. Trimming at V came to 5 bases and at J to 2 bases, leaving 10 bases not matched to a gene. Germline V gene data show CDR1 as SNHLY and CDR2 as FYNNEI. The CDR3 contains 16 residues. The CDR3 region is CASSSQGAGFTDTQYF. In DNA, the CDR3 is TGTGCCAGCAGTTCCCAGGGAGCGGGGTTCACAGATACGCAGTATTTT.

The chain uses TRBV6-4 and TRBJ2-3; D gene uncertain. This CDR3 comprises 13 residues. The V end was cut by 3 bases, the J end by 4 bases, with 8 bases between. The germline V gene has CDR1 MRHNA and CDR2 SNTAGT. In nucleotides, the CDR3 is TGTGCCAGCAGTGAAGGCAGGCCAGATACGCAGTATTTT. Translated, it gives CASSEGRPDTQYF.

This chain connects TRBV9 to TRBJ1-2; TRBD1 matches at 7 bases. With 0 bases clipped from V and 5 bases from J, the junction kept 4 bases outside the gene matches. The CDR3 consists of 14 residues. Germline-derived CDR1 and CDR2 are SGDLS and YYNGEE. CDR3 sequence reads: CASSVDARGYGYTF. In DNA form, the CDR3 reads TGTGCCAGCAGCGTAGACGCCAGGGGGTATGGCTACACCTTC. Based on the CDR3 plus reference TRBV9 and TRBJ1-2, the full variable domain is DSGVTQTPKHLITATGQRVTLRCSPRSGDLSVYWYQQSLDQGLQFLIQYYNGEERAKGNILERFSAQQFPDLHSELNLSSLELGDSALYFCASSVDARGYGYTFGSGTRLTVV.

V usage is TRBV19 and J usage is TRBJ1-2; no clear D gene. This CDR3 has 13 residues. V lost 5 bases and J 0 bases, leaving 7 bases between the germline ends. Germline lookup yields CDR1 LNHDA and CDR2 SQIVND (reference sequence). The CDR3 is CASSYRANYGYTF. CDR3 nucleotide sequence: TGTGCCAGTAGTTACCGAGCTAACTATGGCTACACCTTC.

V usage is TRBV27 and J usage is TRBJ1-1; tentatively, D is TRBD1 (6 bases). This CDR3 region has 17 residues. Trimming removed 4 bases at V and 1 base at J, with 19 bases between. Germline V gene data show CDR1 as MNHEY and CDR2 as SMNVEV (reference sequence). The CDR3 nucleotides are TGTGCCAGCAGTTCCCTACTCCCGGGACAACAGAACACTGAAGCTTTCTTT. It translates to CASSSLLPGQQNTEAFF.

This chain connects TRBV5-1 to TRBJ2-1; D ambiguous. In germline, CDR1 is SGHRS, CDR2 YFSETQ. The CDR3 runs to 13 residues. Trimming took 5 bases from V and 5 from J, leaving 11 bases between them. This CDR3 reads CASRKARDNEQFF. The CDR3 DNA sequence: TGCGCCAGCAGGAAGGCTCGGGACAATGAGCAGTTCTTC. Full variable domain (outside the CDR3, taken from reference TRBV5-1 and TRBJ2-1): KAGVTQTPRYLIKTRGQQVTLSCSPISGHRSVSWYQQTPGQGLQFLFEYFSETQRNKGNFPGRFSGRQFSNSRSEMNVSTLELGDSALYLCASRKARDNEQFFGPGTRLTVL.

This sequence joins TRBV7-2 and TRBJ1-2; maybe TRBD1 (6 bases). Germline CDR1 is SGHTA and CDR2 is FQGNSA. Deletions cut 5 bases from V and 0 bases from J, with 16 bases between. The CDR3 spans 16 residues. CDR3 nucleotide sequence: TGTGCCAGCAGCCTCGGGGGGGCCCCCTCTAACTATGGCTACACCTTC. The encoded protein is CASSLGGAPSNYGYTF.

The chain couples TRBV5-1 to TRBJ2-3, with 9 nucleotides matching TRBD2. This CDR3 is 17 amino acids long. V shed 0 bases, J shed 6 bases, and the junction held 11 bases outside the gene matches. Germline V lookup: CDR1 SGHRS, CDR2 YFSETQ. CDR3 protein: CASSLGEGAGGLDTQYF. CDR3 nucleotides: TGCGCCAGCAGCTTGGGCGAAGGAGCGGGGGGTTTGGATACGCAGTATTTT.

The chain combines TRBV5-1 with TRBJ1-1; TRBD1 matches at 8 bases. The trim removed 0 bases at V and 4 bases at J, leaving 11 bases unmatched. CDR3 length equals 17 residues. CDR1 and CDR2 from the germline V gene are SGHRS and YFSETQ. The CDR3 DNA reads TGCGCCAGCAGCTTGGCGAGACAGGGGCGTCTGAGCACTGAAGCTTTCTTT. This codes for CASSLARQGRLSTEAFF.

The V and J genes are TRBV19 and TRBJ1-2; D possibly corresponds to TRBD1 (6 bases). In germline, CDR1 is LNHDA, CDR2 SQIVND (reference sequence). Trimming left V 6 bases short and J 1 base short, with 9 bases between. The CDR3 totals 13 residues. CDR3 region: CASRMDSNYGYTF. The CDR3 nucleotides are TGTGCCAGTAGAATGGACAGTAACTATGGCTACACCTTC.

The chain couples TRBV7-8 to TRBJ1-4; D is uncertain. Germline lookup yields CDR1 SGHVS and CDR2 FQNEAQ. With 5 bases removed from V and 8 bases from J, the gap between germline ends came to 18 bases. The CDR3 totals 15 residues. The CDR3 DNA reads as TGTGCCAGCAGCACCGGCGGGAGGGTAGGGGAAAAACTGTTTTTT. Protein sequence: CASSTGGRVGEKLFF.

This chain links TRBV9 with TRBJ1-1; no firm D call. Germline CDR1 and CDR2: SGDLS and YYNGEE. Trimming stripped 0 bases from V and 7 bases from J, with 10 bases between. This CDR3 has 13 amino acids. The CDR3 is CASSVGTSFEAFF. CDR3 sequence (DNA): TGTGCCAGCAGCGTAGGTACATCTTTTGAAGCTTTCTTT.

The chain couples TRBV5-6 to TRBJ1-1, with TRBD1 matching over 8 bases. The V and J ends lost 0 bases and 0 bases, in that order; junction bases with no gene match: 4. Germline loops: CDR1 SGHDT, CDR2 YYEEEE. CDR3 size: 16 residues. CDR3 protein: CASSLGQGFMNTEAFF. The CDR3 bases are TGTGCCAGCAGCTTGGGACAGGGGTTCATGAACACTGAAGCTTTCTTT.

The CDR3 reads CASAGRGANSPLHF. CDR3 coding DNA: TGTGCCAGCGCCGGCCGGGGAGCCAATTCACCCCTCCACTTT. V is TRBV2 and J is TRBJ1-6; D gene ambiguous. The germline V and J ends were trimmed by 8 bases and 7 bases, with 15 bases remaining between them. CDR1 is SNHLY and CDR2 is FYNNEI in the germline V gene. CDR3 length: 14 residues.

The chain uses TRBV5-1 and TRBJ2-7; 8 positions match TRBD1. V lost 5 bases to trimming and J lost 2 bases; unmatched junction nucleotides: 6. The V gene's germline CDR1 is SGHRS and CDR2 YFSETQ. The CDR3 runs to 14 residues. The CDR3, as DNA: TGCGCCAGCAGAAGGACAGGGATGACCTACGAGCAGTACTTC. Translating it yields CASRRTGMTYEQYF.

The DNA for the CDR3 is TGTGCCTGGAGCGTGGGCCCGTTCGTCGAGCAGTACTTC. It translates to CAWSVGPFVEQYF. The chain is built from TRBV30 and TRBJ2-7; D not certain. Per the germline V gene, CDR1 is GTSNPN and CDR2 is SVGIG (reference sequence). The CDR3 loop spans 13 amino acids. V dropped 3 bases and J dropped 6 bases, with 15 bases sitting between them.